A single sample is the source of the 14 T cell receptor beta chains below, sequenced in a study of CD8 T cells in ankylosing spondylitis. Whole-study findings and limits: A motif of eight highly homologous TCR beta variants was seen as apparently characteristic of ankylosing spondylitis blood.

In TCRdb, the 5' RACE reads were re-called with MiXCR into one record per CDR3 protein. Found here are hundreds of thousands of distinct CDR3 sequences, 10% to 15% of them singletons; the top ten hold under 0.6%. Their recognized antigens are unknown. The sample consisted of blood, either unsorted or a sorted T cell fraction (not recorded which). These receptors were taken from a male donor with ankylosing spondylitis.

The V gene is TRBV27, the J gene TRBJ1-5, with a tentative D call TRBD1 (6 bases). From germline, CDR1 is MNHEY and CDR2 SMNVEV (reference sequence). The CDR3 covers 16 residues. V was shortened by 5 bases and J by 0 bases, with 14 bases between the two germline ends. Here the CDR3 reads CASSPGQLYSNQPQHF. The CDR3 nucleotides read TGTGCCAGCAGTCCCGGACAGCTCTATAGCAATCAGCCCCAGCATTTT.

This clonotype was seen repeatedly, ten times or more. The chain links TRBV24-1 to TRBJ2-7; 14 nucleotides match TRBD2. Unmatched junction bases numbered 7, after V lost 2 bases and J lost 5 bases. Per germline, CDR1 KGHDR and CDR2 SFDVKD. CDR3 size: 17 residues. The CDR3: CATSDSGTSGSRDEQYF. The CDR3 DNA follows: TGTGCCACCAGTGATTCCGGGACTAGCGGGAGTAGGGACGAGCAGTACTTC.

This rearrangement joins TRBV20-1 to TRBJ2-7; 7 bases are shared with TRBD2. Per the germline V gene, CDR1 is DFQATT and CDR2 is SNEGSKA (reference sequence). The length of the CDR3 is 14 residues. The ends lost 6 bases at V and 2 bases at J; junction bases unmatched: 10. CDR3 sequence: CSAPIGGFTYEQYF. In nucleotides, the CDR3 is TGCAGTGCCCCCATCGGGGGGTTCACCTACGAGCAGTACTTC.

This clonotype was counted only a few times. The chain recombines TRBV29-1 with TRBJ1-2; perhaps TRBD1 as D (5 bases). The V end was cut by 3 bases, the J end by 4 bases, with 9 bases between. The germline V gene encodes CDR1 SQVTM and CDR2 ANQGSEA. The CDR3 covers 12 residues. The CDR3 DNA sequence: TGCAGCGTTGATCAGGGTTCCTATGGCTACACCTTC. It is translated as CSVDQGSYGYTF. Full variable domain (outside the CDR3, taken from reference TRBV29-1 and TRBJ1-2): SAVISQKPSRDICQRGTSLTIQCQVDSQVTMMFWYRQQPGQSLTLIATANQGSEATYESGFVIDKFPISRPNLTFSTLTVSNMSPEDSSIYLCSVDQGSYGYTFGSGTRLTVV.

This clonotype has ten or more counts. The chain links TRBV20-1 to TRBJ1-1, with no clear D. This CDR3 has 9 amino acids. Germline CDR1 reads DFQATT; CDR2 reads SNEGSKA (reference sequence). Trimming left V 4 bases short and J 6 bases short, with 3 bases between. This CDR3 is CSANPEAFF. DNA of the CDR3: TGCAGTGCTAACCCTGAAGCTTTCTTT.

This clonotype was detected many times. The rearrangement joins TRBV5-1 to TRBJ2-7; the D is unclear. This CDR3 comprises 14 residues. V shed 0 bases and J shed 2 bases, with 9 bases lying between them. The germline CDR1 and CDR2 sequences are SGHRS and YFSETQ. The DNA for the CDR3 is TGCGCCAGCAGCTTGGTGGGGTTCCCCTACGAGCAGTACTTC. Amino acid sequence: CASSLVGFPYEQYF.

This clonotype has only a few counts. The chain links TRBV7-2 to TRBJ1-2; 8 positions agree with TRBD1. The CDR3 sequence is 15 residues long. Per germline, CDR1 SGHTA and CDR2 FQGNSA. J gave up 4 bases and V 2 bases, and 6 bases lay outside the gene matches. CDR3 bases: TGTGCCAGCAGCTTAAGGACAGGGTTTAGCTATGGCTACACCTTC. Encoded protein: CASSLRTGFSYGYTF.

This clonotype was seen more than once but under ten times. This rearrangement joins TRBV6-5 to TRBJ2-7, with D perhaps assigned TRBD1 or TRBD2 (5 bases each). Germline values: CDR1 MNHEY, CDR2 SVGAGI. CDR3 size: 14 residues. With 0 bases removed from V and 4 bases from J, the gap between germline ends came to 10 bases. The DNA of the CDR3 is TGTGCCAGCAGTTACTCGCCGGGGCGTTACGAGCAGTACTTC. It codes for CASSYSPGRYEQYF.

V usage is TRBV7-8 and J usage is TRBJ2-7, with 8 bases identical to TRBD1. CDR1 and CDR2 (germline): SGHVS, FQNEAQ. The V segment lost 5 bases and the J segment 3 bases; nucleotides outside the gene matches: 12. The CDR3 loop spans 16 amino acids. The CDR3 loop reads CASSLVRGTGVYEQYF. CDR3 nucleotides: TGTGCCAGCAGCCTCGTTAGAGGGACAGGAGTCTACGAGCAGTACTTC.

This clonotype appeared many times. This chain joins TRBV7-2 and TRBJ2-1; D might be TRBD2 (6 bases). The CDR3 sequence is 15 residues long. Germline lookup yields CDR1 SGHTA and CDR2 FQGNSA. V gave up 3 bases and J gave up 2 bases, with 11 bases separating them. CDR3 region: CASSFRDSAYNEQFF. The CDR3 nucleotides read TGTGCCAGCAGCTTTCGGGACTCCGCCTACAATGAGCAGTTCTTC. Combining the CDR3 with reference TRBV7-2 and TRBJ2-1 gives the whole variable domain GAGVSQSPSNKVTEKGKDVELRCDPISGHTALYWYRQSLGQGLEFLIYFQGNSAPDKSGLPSDRFSAERTGGSVSTLTIQRTQQEDSAVYLCASSFRDSAYNEQFFGPGTRLTVL.

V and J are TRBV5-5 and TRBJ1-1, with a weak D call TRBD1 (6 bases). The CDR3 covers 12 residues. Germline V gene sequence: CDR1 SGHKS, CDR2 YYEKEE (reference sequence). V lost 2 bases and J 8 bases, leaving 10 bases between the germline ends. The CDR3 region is CASSFYDREAFF. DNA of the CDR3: TGTGCCAGCAGCTTTTACGACAGGGAAGCTTTCTTT.

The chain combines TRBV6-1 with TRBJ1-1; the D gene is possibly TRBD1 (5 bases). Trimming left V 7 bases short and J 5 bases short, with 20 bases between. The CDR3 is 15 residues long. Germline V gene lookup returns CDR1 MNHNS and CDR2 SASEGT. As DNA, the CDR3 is TGTGCCAGCACCACCTCCGGGGAGAGGGGTACTGAAGCTTTCTTT. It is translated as CASTTSGERGTEAFF.

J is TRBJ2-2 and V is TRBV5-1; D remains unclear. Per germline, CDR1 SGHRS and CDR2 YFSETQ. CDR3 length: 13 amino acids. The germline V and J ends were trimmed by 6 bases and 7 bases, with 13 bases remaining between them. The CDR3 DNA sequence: TGCGCCAGCACTATAGGGCAAGGCGGGGAGCTGTTTTTT. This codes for CASTIGQGGELFF.

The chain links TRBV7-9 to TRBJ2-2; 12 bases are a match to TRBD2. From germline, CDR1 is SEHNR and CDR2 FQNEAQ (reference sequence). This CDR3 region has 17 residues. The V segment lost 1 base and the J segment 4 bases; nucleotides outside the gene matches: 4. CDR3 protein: CASSLGGLAGSTGELFF. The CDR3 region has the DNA TGTGCCAGCAGCTTAGGTGGACTAGCGGGATCCACCGGGGAGCTGTTTTTT.